The rows below give T cell receptor beta chains drawn from one sample of a study of T cell changes during pregnancy in multiple sclerosis. Repertoires were generated with immunoSEQ multiplex PCR, while TCRdb's copy carries only in-frame clones and drops some. The sample lists about 52,000 clones, 85% to 95% occurring once. This specimen consisted of CD4+ T cells from peripheral blood mononuclear cells, obtained in the third trimester of pregnancy. The receptor source for this set is a female donor with multiple sclerosis, enrolled in a pregnancy study. Each CDR3 is given with its conserved first and last residue. D genes are given only for firm matches. Size is omitted from some rows. Given values are once, few, many or a class for expanded clones.

-	-	TRBV5-6	11	TRBJ2-1	TGTGCCAGCAGCTTCGCGGGAGAGCAGTTCTTC	CASSFAGEQFF
TRBD2	-	TRBV4-2	16	TRBJ2-1	TGTGCCAGCAGCCAAGATGCAAGCGGGGGATTCAATGAGCAGTTCTTC	CASSQDASGGFNEQFF
TRBD2	-	TRBV10-3	17	TRBJ2-7	TGTGCCATCAGTGAGCCGGCTAGCGGACCGAGCTCCTACGAGCAGTACTTC	CAISEPASGPSSYEQYF
TRBD1	-	TRBV27	14	TRBJ1-2	TGTGCCAGCAGTTTACAGGGGGCCAACTATGGCTACACCTTC	CASSLQGANYGYTF
-	few	TRBV27	13	TRBJ1-4	TGTGCCAGCAGTTTATTGAGTAATGAAAAACTGTTTTTT	CASSLLSNEKLFF
-	-	TRBV7-2	14	TRBJ2-4	TGTGCCAGCAGCTTAGTTCTGGGGGCTGGTATTCAGTACTTC	CASSLVLGAGIQYF
TRBD2	-	TRBV30	16	TRBJ2-2	TGTGCCTGGACCTTAGGACTAGCGGGATTAACCGGGGAGCTGTTTTTT	CAWTLGLAGLTGELFF
TRBD1	once	TRBV30	13	TRBJ2-7	TGTGCCTGGAGGACAGGGCCTACCTACGAGCAGTACTTC	CAWRTGPTYEQYF
TRBD1	-	TRBV19	14	TRBJ1-3	TGTGCCAGTAGCCCGGGACAGTTCGGAAACACCATATATTTT	CASSPGQFGNTIYF
-	few	TRBV27	17	TRBJ2-1	TGTGCCAGCAGTTTAAACGGCGGCCTGGGGAGGAACAATGAGCAGTTCTTC	CASSLNGGLGRNNEQFF
TRBD1	-	TRBV2	14	TRBJ2-2	TGTGCCAGCAGAGGGGACAGTGACACCGGGGAGCTGTTTTTT	CASRGDSDTGELFF
-	-	TRBV6-1	14	TRBJ2-7	TGTGCCATTGATAGGGAGTCCACCAACTACGAGCAGTACTTC	CAIDRESTNYEQYF
-	-	TRBV5-4	13	TRBJ1-1	TGTGCCAGCGCCAACCGGGGGAACACTGAAGCTTTCTTT	CASANRGNTEAFF